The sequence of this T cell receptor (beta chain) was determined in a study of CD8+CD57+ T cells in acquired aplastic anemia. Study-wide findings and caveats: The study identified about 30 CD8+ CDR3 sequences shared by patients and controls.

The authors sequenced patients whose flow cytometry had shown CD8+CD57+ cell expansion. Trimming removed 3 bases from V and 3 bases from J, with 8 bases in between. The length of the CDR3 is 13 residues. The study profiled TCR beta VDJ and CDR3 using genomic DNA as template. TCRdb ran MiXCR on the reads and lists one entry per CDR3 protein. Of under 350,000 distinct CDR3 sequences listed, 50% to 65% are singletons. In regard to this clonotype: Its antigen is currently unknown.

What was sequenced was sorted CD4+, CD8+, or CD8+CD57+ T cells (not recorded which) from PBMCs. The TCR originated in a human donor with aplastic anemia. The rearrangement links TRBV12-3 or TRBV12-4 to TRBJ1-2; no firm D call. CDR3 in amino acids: CASSFWAHYGYTF. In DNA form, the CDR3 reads TGTGCCAGCAGTTTTTGGGCTCACTATGGCTACACCTTC.